This TCR beta chain was sequenced for a study of CD8+CD57+ T cells in acquired aplastic anemia. Germline V gene data show CDR1 as LNHNV and CDR2 as YYDKDF (reference sequence). V lost 0 bases and J 2 bases, leaving 6 bases between the germline ends. The CDR3 has 14 residues. Study-wide results and limits: Researchers report that twenty-nine CD8+ CDR3 sequences appeared in both patients and controls. Patients and controls had CD8+ Simpson's diversity values that were not significantly distinct.

CDR3 and TCR beta VDJ profiling relied on genomic DNA as the template. Using its own MiXCR run on the reads, TCRdb lists one record per CDR3 protein. There are about 35,000 distinct CDR3 sequences in the sample; around 76% occur only once, and about 20% lies in the top ten. This clonotype was counted between two and nine times. Its antigen is undetermined. Specimen: sorted CD4+, CD8+, or CD8+CD57+ T cells (not recorded which) from PBMCs. The sequence came from a human donor in good health, serving as a control. The chain is built from TRBV15 and TRBJ2-3; D unresolved. CDR3 sequence: CATSRDRTTDTQYF. Here the CDR3 DNA reads TGTGCCACCAGCAGAGATAGAACCACAGATACGCAGTATTTT. Full variable domain (remainder filled in from reference TRBV15 and TRBJ2-3): DAMVIQNPRYQVTQFGKPVTLSCSQTLNHNVMYWYQQKSSQAPKLLFHYYDKDFNNEADTPDNFQSRRPNTSFCFLDIRSPGLGDTAMYLCATSRDRTTDTQYFGPGTRLTVL.